Listed below are T cell receptor beta chains from one sample, sequenced in a study of OX40 agonist ivuxolimab in advanced cancers. The protocol was immunoSEQ multiplex PCR, while the TCRdb copy is restricted to in-frame clones and leaves out a portion. The sample lists approximately 76,000 clones, more than 90% occurring once. Source: CD4+ or CD8+ T cells sorted from blood, taken in a trial of the OX40 agonist ivuxolimab. Receptors originate from an adult with an advanced solid tumor such as melanoma, head and neck, liver or kidney cancer. The CDR3 runs from the conserved cysteine through the conserved F or W.

TRBV6-5	TRBJ1-1	CASSFGQATEAFF
TRBV6-5	TRBJ2-1	CASTPGEGNEQFF
TRBV27	TRBJ1-1	CASSIQGNTEAFF
TRBV5-1	TRBJ2-1	CASSWTGFSVNSYNEQFF
TRBV5-4	TRBJ2-1	CASSSRGEVNEQFF
TRBV30	TRBJ2-3	CAWSPGVGTDTQYF
TRBV6-4	TRBJ1-6	CASGETINSPLHF
TRBV27	TRBJ1-4	CASSLGTSGKLFF
TRBV19	TRBJ1-1	CASNLRGLTEAFF
TRBV7-3	TRBJ1-2	CASSPSGGYINGYTF
TRBV2	TRBJ2-2	CASKGHLAGELFF
TRBV7-9	TRBJ1-3	CASSSPGGNTIYF
TRBV7-6	TRBJ2-7	CASSSSPGVYEQYF
TRBV10-3	TRBJ2-7	CAISGGDSASYEQYF
TRBV7-6	TRBJ1-3	CASSLIWEDWAGNTIYF
TRBV11-3	TRBJ1-3	CASSSGDTIYF
TRBV19	TRBJ2-7	CASSYGGSYEQYF
TRBV11-2	TRBJ1-1	CASSATWGQGSEAFF
TRBV5-1	TRBJ1-1	CASSLGQGETEAFF
TRBV2	TRBJ1-1	CASSESHRENTEAFF
TRBV5-6	TRBJ2-3	CASSQGTARTDTQYF
TRBV21-1	TRBJ2-7	CASSKGPGDPYNPSYEQYF
TRBV9	TRBJ1-4	CASSAYGGAGEEKLFF
TRBV7-9	TRBJ2-3	CASSFIDRGGGRDTQYF
TRBV11-3	TRBJ2-7	CASSPGTGGPKQYF
TRBV5-4	TRBJ1-1	CASSLGGNTEAFF
TRBV27	TRBJ2-6	CASSFRTARLNSGANVLTF
TRBV9	TRBJ2-2	CASSAVNTGELFF
TRBV6-4	TRBJ2-4	CASSDSRIISFKDKNIQYF
TRBV6-5	TRBJ2-1	CASSYSNEQFF
TRBV5-1	TRBJ2-7	CASSFGDEQYF
TRBV5-6	TRBJ2-2	CASSQLGEWTGGNTGELFF
TRBV9	TRBJ2-2	CASSVSGGGELFF
TRBV30	TRBJ1-6	CAWEGGGSPLHF
TRBV11-2	TRBJ1-4	CASSSPAVRGSNEKLFF
TRBV5-8	TRBJ1-2	CASSQTITYGYTF
TRBV9	TRBJ2-7	CASSFAAGSTYEQYF